These 29 T cell receptor beta chains were sequenced from one sample in a study of CD4 T cells in relation to SARS-CoV-2 and coronaviruses. Their cognate antigens are unknown. Produced via immunoSEQ multiplex PCR; TCRdb's table is partial and in-frame only. The data show about 38,000 clones, with around four fifths seen just once and 20% held by the top ten. What was sequenced was memory CD4+ T cells from PBMCs, cultured in vitro. The receptors derive from an adult with COVID-19.

V usage is TRBV11-2 and J usage is TRBJ2-5; 11 bases line up with TRBD2. Germline V CDR1 and CDR2: SGHAT, FQNNGV. The CDR3 is 17 amino acids. The ends lost 3 bases at V and 5 bases at J; junction bases unmatched: 11. CDR3 in amino acids: CASSFRPSGRFWETQYF. The CDR3 nucleotides are TGTGCCAGCAGCTTCCGGCCTAGCGGGAGGTTCTGGGAGACCCAGTACTTC. Full variable domain (outside the CDR3, taken from reference TRBV11-2 and TRBJ2-5): EAGVAQSPRYKIIEKRQSVAFWCNPISGHATLYWYQQILGQGPKLLIQFQNNGVVDDSQLPKDRFSAERLKGVDSTLKIQPAKLEDSAVYLCASSFRPSGRFWETQYFGPGTRLLVL.

This clone is a singleton in its sample. The gene calls are TRBV6-2 or TRBV6-3 and TRBJ2-2, with D unclear. V was shortened by 4 bases and J by 7 bases, with 10 bases between the two germline ends. Germline V gives CDR1 MNHEY, CDR2 SVGEGT. This CDR3 comprises 13 residues. Written as DNA, the CDR3 is TGTGCCAGCAGTTCTTCTCTCCACGGGGAGCTGTTTTTT. Protein product: CASSSSLHGELFF.

V is TRBV19 and J is TRBJ1-1, with D uncertain. The germline V gene encodes CDR1 LNHDA and CDR2 SQIVND (reference sequence). This CDR3 comprises 15 residues. The V end was cut by 2 bases, the J end by 1 base, with 11 bases between. The CDR3 bases are TGTGCCAGTAGTATATTGTGGGGAAAGAACACTGAAGCTTTCTTT. It yields the protein CASSILWGKNTEAFF.

This clone has a handful of counts. Here the CDR3 DNA reads TGCGCCAGCACTTTATTGGCGGGACGGACCGGGGAGCTGTTTTTT. This gives the protein CASTLLAGRTGELFF. The chain employs TRBV5-1 and TRBJ2-2, with TRBD2 as a possible D gene (6 bases). Germline V lookup: CDR1 SGHRS, CDR2 YFSETQ. The V and J ends lost 6 bases and 5 bases respectively, with 17 bases between them. CDR3 length: 15 residues.

The chain is built from TRBV29-1 and TRBJ1-1; 11 bases match TRBD1. Trimming cost V 6 bases and J 1 base; bases outside gene matches: 7. CDR3 length: 15 residues. Germline V gene data show CDR1 as SQVTM and CDR2 as ANQGSEA. Here the CDR3 reads CSVDRGRRANTEAFF. DNA for the CDR3: TGCAGCGTGGACAGGGGGCGGAGGGCGAACACTGAAGCTTTCTTT.

The V and J genes are TRBV7-9 and TRBJ2-5; unclear D gene. The germline V and J ends were trimmed by 4 bases and 2 bases, with 2 bases remaining between them. Germline CDR1 and CDR2: SEHNR and FQNEAQ (reference sequence). The CDR3 length is 11 residues. The CDR3 DNA is TGTGCCAGCAGCTCGCAAGAGACCCAGTACTTC. Translated, it gives CASSSQETQYF. Using reference TRBV7-9 and TRBJ2-5 for the parts outside the CDR3, the full variable domain is DTGVSQNPRHKITKRGQNVTFRCDPISEHNRLYWYRQTLGQGPEFLTYFQNEAQLEKSRLLSDRFSAERPKGSFSTLEIQRTEQGDSAMYLCASSSQETQYFGPGTRLLVL.

The V call is TRBV2, the J call TRBJ2-1; 10 bases map to TRBD1. Trimming removed 3 bases from V and 7 bases from J; junction bases left unmatched: 12. Germline V gives CDR1 SNHLY, CDR2 FYNNEI. The CDR3 has 17 amino acids. CDR3 DNA: TGTGCCAGCAGTGACCCGATAATGGGACAGGGGAAAAATGAGCAGTTCTTC. It specifies CASSDPIMGQGKNEQFF.

In this sample, this clone turned up a few times. This rearrangement joins TRBV5-1 to TRBJ2-3, with a weak D call TRBD1 (5 bases). Trimming cost V 3 bases and J 4 bases, with 12 bases left between them. CDR3 length: 14 amino acids. Germline assignment: CDR1 SGHRS and CDR2 YFSETQ. Written as DNA, the CDR3 is TGCGCCAGCAGCTGGAACAGGTGGGCAGATACGCAGTATTTT. It yields the protein CASSWNRWADTQYF.

This chain links TRBV28 with TRBJ1-5, with a tentative D call TRBD1 (6 bases). Trimming pared 3 bases from V and 7 bases from J, leaving 16 bases between. This CDR3 spans 15 amino acids. Germline V CDR1 and CDR2: MDHEN, SYDVKM. CDR3 region: CASSFGQGLRQPQHF. The CDR3 coding sequence is TGTGCCAGCAGTTTCGGGCAGGGGCTGAGGCAGCCCCAGCATTTT.

The J gene is TRBJ1-5, the V gene TRBV6-2 or TRBV6-3; 7 bases agree with TRBD1. Per the germline V gene, CDR1 is MNHEY and CDR2 is SVGEGT. V trimming: 4 bases; J trimming: 5 bases; junction bases outside the gene matches: 8. The CDR3 is 15 amino acids. In DNA, the CDR3 is TGTGCCAGCAGTTCCCGGTACAGGGGCTATCAGCCCCAGCATTTT. This encodes CASSSRYRGYQPQHF.

The chain joins TRBV28 to TRBJ1-1; D is unresolved. CDR3 length: 11 amino acids. CDR1 and CDR2 (germline): MDHEN, SYDVKM. Trimming pared 1 base from V and 10 bases from J, leaving 7 bases between. CDR3 nucleotide sequence: TGTGCCAGCAGTTTATTTCGGTCAGCTTTCTTT. It codes for CASSLFRSAFF.

This clone was seen more than once but under ten times. V usage is TRBV2 and J usage is TRBJ2-5; D gene ambiguous. From germline, CDR1 is SNHLY and CDR2 FYNNEI. This CDR3 contains 14 residues. The germline V and J ends were trimmed by 3 bases and 2 bases, with 10 bases remaining between them. The CDR3: CASSEKHVQETQYF. CDR3 coding DNA: TGTGCCAGCAGTGAGAAGCACGTACAAGAGACCCAGTACTTC.

J is TRBJ2-7 and V is TRBV7-2; 11 bases are shared with TRBD2. This CDR3 spans 15 amino acids. V trimming: 5 bases; J trimming: 1 base; junction bases outside the gene matches: 4. Germline lookup yields CDR1 SGHTA and CDR2 FQGNSA. CDR3 residues: CASSNLAGGSYEQYF. The CDR3 DNA reads as TGTGCCAGCAGCAATCTAGCGGGGGGTTCCTACGAGCAGTACTTC.

There are a few counts of this clone. V gene TRBV6-5 combines with J gene TRBJ1-6; D not resolved. Germline V CDR1 and CDR2: MNHEY, SVGAGI. Trimming pared 2 bases from V and 10 bases from J, leaving 15 bases between. The CDR3 loop spans 15 amino acids. The CDR3 sequence is CASSYDGEGGSPLHF. As DNA, the CDR3 is TGTGCCAGCAGTTACGATGGGGAGGGAGGATCACCCCTCCACTTT.

The gene calls are TRBV21-1 and TRBJ2-1; no DNA check was done on the table's D call, TRBD1. TRBV21-1 is a known pseudogene. The CDR3 is 12 residues long. The CDR3 DNA is TGTGCCAGCAGCCCTCGGACACGCGAGCAGTTCTTC. Protein: CASSPRTREQFF.

The chain couples TRBV18 to TRBJ1-4; D is ambiguous. The CDR3 runs to 15 residues. V was shortened by 3 bases and J by 5 bases, with 13 bases between the two germline ends. CDR1 is KGHSH and CDR2 is LQKENI in the germline V gene. The CDR3 DNA is TGTGCCAGCTCACCCCGCCCGGGCGTGAATGAAAAACTGTTTTTT. Translation gives CASSPRPGVNEKLFF.

This chain uses TRBV4-1 with TRBJ2-7; no reliable D call. The CDR3 is 16 residues long. V was trimmed by 0 bases and J by 0 bases, leaving 12 bases between them. The germline CDR1 and CDR2 sequences are MGHRA and YSYEKL. The CDR3 DNA reads as TGCGCCAGCAGCCAAGATATCGGTTTGAACTCCTACGAGCAGTACTTC. This gives the protein CASSQDIGLNSYEQYF.

V gene TRBV29-1 combines with J gene TRBJ2-5; the D is unclear. Trimming stripped 3 bases from V and 6 bases from J, with 11 bases between. The CDR3 has 12 amino acids. CDR1 is SQVTM, CDR2 ANQGSEA, per germline. CDR3 amino acids: CSVESGPKTQYF. CDR3 DNA: TGCAGCGTTGAGTCAGGCCCCAAGACCCAGTACTTC.

This sequence joins TRBV5-1 and TRBJ1-1; a possible D gene is TRBD1 (6 bases). Germline assignment: CDR1 SGHRS and CDR2 YFSETQ. This CDR3 has 16 amino acids. The V end was cut by 4 bases, the J end by 1 base, with 17 bases between. The DNA of the CDR3 is TGCGCCAGCAGCCCCTGGGGGGCGCGGGGGAACACTGAAGCTTTCTTT. This sequence encodes CASSPWGARGNTEAFF.

This clone has a handful of counts. The V and J genes are TRBV19 and TRBJ1-6, with D possibly TRBD1 on 5 matching bases. Trimming shortened V by 4 bases and J by 10 bases, and 17 bases separated the two germline ends. Germline V gene data show CDR1 as LNHDA and CDR2 as SQIVND (reference sequence). CDR3 length: 15 residues. The CDR3 sequence: CASSRGLIKGSPLHF. As DNA, the CDR3 is TGTGCCAGTAGTAGGGGACTCATAAAGGGGTCACCCCTCCACTTT.

The rearrangement uses TRBV27 and TRBJ1-5; a weak D match, TRBD1 (6 bases). The CDR3 contains 14 residues. V lost 4 bases and J lost 4, with 11 bases in between. The germline V gene encodes CDR1 MNHEY and CDR2 SMNVEV (reference sequence). The CDR3 nucleotides are TGTGCCAGCAGTTACACAGGGAGGAATCAGCCCCAGCATTTT. This gives the protein CASSYTGRNQPQHF.

The rearrangement links TRBV28 to TRBJ2-1; 11 bases are shared with TRBD2. This CDR3 region has 17 residues. Germline trimming cut 3 bases from V and 10 bases from J; bases unmatched to any gene: 14. CDR1 is MDHEN and CDR2 is SYDVKM in the germline V gene. The CDR3 is CASSFPFRLAGGLEQFF. CDR3 sequence (DNA): TGTGCCAGCAGTTTTCCCTTTCGGCTAGCGGGAGGTTTGGAGCAGTTCTTC.

V and J are TRBV5-5 and TRBJ1-2; D unresolved. The germline V and J ends were trimmed by 5 bases and 2 bases, with 16 bases remaining between them. Germline CDR1 SGHKS, CDR2 YYEKEE (reference sequence). The length of the CDR3 is 15 residues. The DNA of the CDR3 is TGTGCCAGCAGTGAAGTCCCCTTAAGGAACTATGGCTACACCTTC. It yields the protein CASSEVPLRNYGYTF.

This clone was picked up one time. V and J are TRBV9 and TRBJ2-3; TRBD2 agrees at 8 bases. J was trimmed by 4 bases and V by 0 bases; bases with no gene match: 7. The CDR3 sequence is 16 residues long. Germline CDR1 is SGDLS and CDR2 is YYNGEE. The CDR3 reads CASSVDVAGMADTQYF. DNA for the CDR3: TGTGCCAGCAGCGTAGACGTAGCGGGAATGGCAGATACGCAGTATTTT.

This clone was seen only a few times. The chain links TRBV2 to TRBJ2-2; D ambiguous. The germline gives CDR1 SNHLY, CDR2 FYNNEI. This CDR3 has 14 amino acids. V lost 6 bases and J 1 base, leaving 9 bases between the germline ends. CDR3 amino acids: CASRADGNTGELFF. For the CDR3, the DNA is TGTGCCAGCAGGGCGGACGGGAACACCGGGGAGCTGTTTTTT.

The chain has TRBV2 and TRBJ1-4; a weak D match, TRBD1 (5 bases). The germline V and J ends were trimmed by 8 bases and 5 bases, with 15 bases remaining between them. This CDR3 contains 14 residues. The germline V gene has CDR1 SNHLY and CDR2 FYNNEI. The CDR3 region has the DNA TGTGCCAGCGGATCATGGGGGATAAATGAAAAACTGTTTTTT. This codes for CASGSWGINEKLFF.

The chain is built from TRBV2 and TRBJ2-7, with 10 bases lining up with TRBD2. The CDR3 runs 17 residues. Germline V gene sequence: CDR1 SNHLY, CDR2 FYNNEI. V shed 6 bases and J 3 bases; nucleotides not matched to a gene: 14. The CDR3 sequence: CASSRQGIAGGGYEQYF. The CDR3 nucleotides read TGTGCCAGCAGCCGGCAGGGTATAGCGGGAGGTGGCTACGAGCAGTACTTC.

CDR3 sequence reads: CASSLSPARQGKTQETQYF. CDR3 bases: TGTGCCAGCAGCTTATCCCCTGCTAGACAGGGGAAGACGCAAGAGACCCAGTACTTC. V usage is TRBV7-2 and J usage is TRBJ2-5; 8 bases agree with TRBD1. Germline V lookup: CDR1 SGHTA, CDR2 FQGNSA. V dropped 2 bases and J dropped 2; count of bases not matched to a gene: 16. The CDR3 has 19 amino acids.

The CDR3 region has the DNA TGTGCCAGCAGCTCCGGACTAACAGATAGGGATACGCAGTATTTT. It codes for CASSSGLTDRDTQYF. The chain is built from TRBV7-9 and TRBJ2-3, with a tentative D call TRBD2 (6 bases). Germline values: CDR1 SEHNR, CDR2 FQNEAQ (reference sequence). Deletions cut 4 bases from V and 6 bases from J, with 17 bases between. This CDR3 is 15 amino acids long. The full variable domain, rest sourced from reference TRBV7-9 and TRBJ2-3, is DTGVSQNPRHKITKRGQNVTFRCDPISEHNRLYWYRQTLGQGPEFLTYFQNEAQLEKSRLLSDRFSAERPKGSFSTLEIQRTEQGDSAMYLCASSSGLTDRDTQYFGPGTRLTVL.